The entry that follows covers one TCR beta chain sequence. Its antigen is not known. J gave up 4 bases and V 4 bases, and 7 bases lay outside the gene matches. There are 15 residues in the CDR3. Looked up from germline, CDR1 is SGHRS and CDR2 is YFSETQ. The sample originates from a study of response to subunit inactivated influenza vaccine. The study's findings and limits: Only a handful of new T cells, the authors suggested, are recruited with each seasonal influenza vaccination.

Via MiXCR, TCRdb re-called the RT-PCR reads, giving one row per CDR3 protein. This table has fewer than 550,000 distinct CDR3 sequences, about 25% appearing once. The receptor was isolated from a man aged 45-60 years who received an inactivated influenza vaccine. Sequences were derived from CD4+ T cells sorted from PBMCs, sampled 4 to 6 days after vaccination. V is TRBV5-1 and J is TRBJ2-7, with 11 bases fitting TRBD1. Here the CDR3 reads CASSVAGTGGYEQYF. The DNA for the CDR3 is TGCGCCAGCAGCGTCGCCGGGACAGGGGGATACGAGCAGTACTTC. Full variable domain (rest looked up from reference TRBV5-1 and TRBJ2-7): KAGVTQTPRYLIKTRGQQVTLSCSPISGHRSVSWYQQTPGQGLQFLFEYFSETQRNKGNFPGRFSGRQFSNSRSEMNVSTLELGDSALYLCASSVAGTGGYEQYFGPGTRLTVT.